These 20 T cell receptor beta chains were all obtained from the same sample, sequenced in a study of blood T cell repertoires in COVID-19. Repertoires were generated with immunoSEQ multiplex PCR, while TCRdb's copy carries only in-frame clones and drops some. The top ten clones hold around 2.1% of a sample with some 300,000 clones, about 90% of them seen once. The sequenced material came from peripheral blood. The receptors were gathered from a man between 18 and 29 years old with active or convalescent COVID-19.

This clone was seen once. The chain recombines TRBV12-5 with TRBJ1-4; D is ambiguous. Germline V lookup: CDR1 LGHNT, CDR2 FRNRAP. Trimming took off 6 bases at V and 8 bases at J, with 25 bases between the two ends. The CDR3 is 17 residues long. This CDR3 reads CASGRVGELRTQEKLFF. In DNA form, the CDR3 reads TGTGCTAGTGGCCGGGTCGGTGAGCTCCGCACCCAAGAAAAACTGTTTTTT.

This clone appeared a single time. The chain employs TRBV28 and TRBJ1-4, with D perhaps matching TRBD1 (6 bases). This CDR3 region has 15 residues. Per the germline V gene, CDR1 is MDHEN and CDR2 is SYDVKM. V gave up 4 bases and J gave up 10 bases, with 19 bases separating them. CDR3 sequence reads: CASSSPGTPMGKLFF. The DNA for the CDR3 is TGTGCCAGCAGTTCCCCGGGGACACCCATGGGAAAACTGTTTTTT.

This clone was found once. Here the CDR3 reads CASSGEAGGSLDTQYF. CDR3 DNA: TGTGCCAGCAGTGGAGAAGCGGGGGGTAGTCTAGATACGCAGTATTTT. The chain joins TRBV6-2 or TRBV6-3 to TRBJ2-3; 9 positions agree with TRBD2. Germline lookup yields CDR1 MNHEY and CDR2 SVGEGT. With V trimmed by 5 bases and J by 5 bases, 11 bases remained unmatched. This CDR3 region has 16 residues.

The rearrangement links TRBV5-4 to TRBJ2-2, with D possibly being TRBD1 (5 bases). The V end lost 4 bases, the J end lost 1 base, and 14 bases lay between the germline ends. There are 16 residues in the CDR3. Germline-derived CDR1 and CDR2 are SGHNT and YYREEE (reference sequence). The CDR3 protein is CASSRTQALNTGELFF. The CDR3 bases are TGTGCCAGCAGCCGGACACAGGCCCTGAACACCGGGGAGCTGTTTTTT.

The J gene is TRBJ2-1, the V gene TRBV28; 8 nucleotides line up with TRBD1. Losses at the gene ends were 5 bases for V and 6 bases for J; bases not matched to a gene: 15. Germline V gives CDR1 MDHEN, CDR2 SYDVKM. This CDR3 has 17 amino acids. The CDR3 sequence: CASSPQTGARQANEQFF. The CDR3 nucleotides read TGTGCCAGCAGTCCCCAGACAGGGGCCCGGCAGGCCAATGAGCAGTTCTTC.

The count of this clone is one. This chain uses TRBV5-6 with TRBJ2-5, with D perhaps matching TRBD2 (5 bases). Germline V lookup: CDR1 SGHDT, CDR2 YYEEEE. Between the trimmed V and J ends, which lost 0 bases and 1 base, there was a span of 7 bases. CDR3 length: 14 amino acids. The CDR3 protein is CASSLAGLQETQYF. In DNA form, the CDR3 reads TGTGCCAGCAGCTTGGCTGGACTCCAAGAGACCCAGTACTTC. The full variable domain, in which reference TRBV5-6 and TRBJ2-5 provide the parts outside the CDR3, is DAGVTQSPTHLIKTRGQQVTLRCSPKSGHDTVSWYQQALGQGPQFIFQYYEEEERQRGNFPDRFSGHQFPNYSSELNVNALLLGDSALYLCASSLAGLQETQYFGPGTRLLVL.

This chain connects TRBV28 to TRBJ1-5, with D perhaps matching TRBD1 (6 bases). Germline CDR1 reads MDHEN; CDR2 reads SYDVKM. This CDR3 is 14 amino acids long. The V end was cut by 3 bases, the J end by 7 bases, with 13 bases between. The CDR3 nucleotides are TGTGCCAGCAGTTTCTCAGGGGATGGACAGCCCCAGCATTTT. This encodes CASSFSGDGQPQHF.

The rearrangement joins TRBV6-5 to TRBJ1-5; D is possibly TRBD1 (5 bases). V gave up 6 bases and J gave up 7 bases, with 13 bases separating them. This CDR3 spans 13 amino acids. Germline CDR1 MNHEY, CDR2 SVGAGI. CDR3 region: CASSFGGTQPQHF. The DNA for the CDR3 is TGTGCCAGCAGCTTCGGGGGGACGCAGCCCCAGCATTTT.

The chain couples TRBV25-1 to TRBJ2-5; TRBD1 aligns across 7 bases. Germline CDR1 is MGHDK and CDR2 is SYGVNS. The CDR3 is 15 residues long. V was pared by 5 bases and J by 5 bases, with 11 bases of the junction left unmatched. The CDR3 is CASSKTGLGGETQYF. The CDR3 DNA follows: TGTGCCAGCAGTAAGACAGGGCTCGGTGGGGAGACCCAGTACTTC.

The chain links TRBV7-6 to TRBJ1-1; 11 bases agree with TRBD1. The CDR3 spans 15 residues. Trimming at V came to 5 bases and at J to 3 bases, leaving 5 bases not matched to a gene. The germline gives CDR1 SGHVS, CDR2 FNYEAQ. CDR3 loop: CASSRDRGVDTEAFF. In DNA, the CDR3 is TGTGCCAGCAGCCGGGACAGGGGGGTAGACACTGAAGCTTTCTTT.

The chain recombines TRBV10-2 with TRBJ1-5; TRBD1 is a possible D gene (5 bases). The V gene's germline CDR1 is WSHSY and CDR2 SAAADI. The CDR3 is made up of 16 amino acids. Trimming cost V 4 bases and J 1 base, with 14 bases left between them. The CDR3 region is CASSVLGDSSNQPQHF. The CDR3, as DNA: TGCGCCAGCAGTGTCCTGGGGGACTCGAGCAATCAGCCCCAGCATTTT.

This rearrangement joins TRBV6-2 or TRBV6-3 to TRBJ2-3; no clear D. Trimming cost V 2 bases and J 4 bases, with 10 bases left between them. Germline CDR1 MNHEY, CDR2 SVGEGT. The CDR3 sequence is 14 residues long. In DNA, the CDR3 is TGTGCCAGCAGTTACAGTCCCTACCCAGATACGCAGTATTTT. It encodes CASSYSPYPDTQYF.

V gene TRBV29-1 combines with J gene TRBJ2-4; the D gene is possibly TRBD2 (6 bases). Trimming removed 4 bases at V and 7 bases at J, with 17 bases between. CDR1 and CDR2 from the germline V gene are SQVTM and ANQGSEA. The CDR3 is 14 residues long. The CDR3 nucleotides read TGCAGCGTTGTGGGGGGACGGGGGAGTAACATTCAGTACTTC. This codes for CSVVGGRGSNIQYF.

The J gene is TRBJ1-1, the V gene TRBV4-1; 8 nucleotides match TRBD1. Germline loops: CDR1 MGHRA, CDR2 YSYEKL. The V gene end was trimmed by 3 bases and the J gene end by 4 bases; junction bases not matched to a gene: 10. This CDR3 has 16 amino acids. The CDR3 is CASSHSRAGGSTEAFF. Written as DNA, the CDR3 is TGCGCCAGCAGCCATTCCCGGGCAGGGGGCAGCACTGAAGCTTTCTTT.

The J gene is TRBJ1-5, the V gene TRBV27; 7 bases are a match to TRBD1. CDR1 and CDR2 (germline): MNHEY, SMNVEV (reference sequence). The CDR3 totals 15 residues. With V trimmed by 3 bases and J by 0 bases, 2 bases remained unmatched. CDR3 sequence: CASSFAGGSNQPQHF. In DNA, the CDR3 is TGTGCCAGCAGTTTCGCAGGGGGTAGCAATCAGCCCCAGCATTTT.

Regarding this clone: Germline is not matched at one junction end, which may reflect a read error. The chain uses TRBV28 and TRBJ2-1; no firm D call. The CDR3 has 16 amino acids. Germline loops: CDR1 MDHEN, CDR2 SYDVKM. CDR3 protein: CASSFNPQDSSNEQFF. The CDR3 DNA is TGTGCCAGCAGTTTCAACCCACAAGACTCCTCCAATGAGCAGTTCTTC.

The chain carries TRBV24-1 and TRBJ1-5; 7 bases are shared with TRBD1. V trimming: 9 bases; J trimming: 6 bases; junction bases outside the gene matches: 10. Germline assignment: CDR1 KGHDR and CDR2 SFDVKD. This CDR3 comprises 14 residues. Here the CDR3 reads CATGTGAYSQPQHF. For the CDR3, the DNA is TGTGCCACCGGAACAGGGGCCTACAGTCAGCCCCAGCATTTT.

This CDR3 is CASTPIGGGRNQPQHF. The CDR3 coding sequence is TGTGCCAGTACCCCGATTGGAGGAGGCCGCAATCAGCCCCAGCATTTT. This rearrangement joins TRBV19 to TRBJ1-5; D uncertain. Trimming left V 7 bases short and J 2 bases short, with 18 bases between. Per the germline V gene, CDR1 is LNHDA and CDR2 is SQIVND (reference sequence). This CDR3 region has 16 residues.

The rearrangement links TRBV18 to TRBJ1-2; 7 nucleotides agree with TRBD1. V lost 2 bases to trimming and J lost 8 bases; unmatched junction nucleotides: 8. Germline loops: CDR1 KGHSH, CDR2 LQKENI. There are 14 residues in the CDR3. CDR3 amino acids: CASSPGGQSVGYTF. The CDR3 region has the DNA TGTGCCAGCTCACCAGGGGGACAGTCTGTAGGCTACACCTTC.

The J gene is TRBJ2-1, the V gene TRBV28; D remains unclear. Trimming stripped 4 bases from V and 9 bases from J, with 13 bases between. This CDR3 contains 13 residues. The V gene's germline CDR1 is MDHEN and CDR2 SYDVKM. Here the CDR3 DNA reads TGTGCCAGCAGTTACGTCTGGGCCGGTGAGCAGTTCTTC. Its translation: CASSYVWAGEQFF.